These T cell receptor beta chains were read from a single sample in a study of T cells after yellow fever vaccination. TCRdb itself ran the 5' RACE reads through MiXCR, one entry per CDR3 protein. The sample contains hundreds of thousands of distinct CDR3 sequences, roughly 13% of which appear only once. The starting material was PBMCs, obtained on the day of the yellow fever booster vaccination. These receptors came from a man younger than 40 who received the YFV17D yellow fever vaccine. The CDR3 runs from the conserved cysteine through the conserved F or W. Fields, in order: clone size, V gene, D gene, J gene, CDR3 protein. D genes are given only for firm matches. Some rows have no size entry. The others give once, few or many, or a class for an expanded clone.

clone size: .; V gene: TRBV28; D gene: TRBD1; J gene: TRBJ2-1; CDR3 protein: CASSFLSGQGPFF
clone size: few; V gene: TRBV5-1; D gene: TRBD1; J gene: TRBJ2-5; CDR3 protein: CASSTGTAKETQYF
clone size: few; V gene: TRBV5-1; D gene: TRBD2; J gene: TRBJ2-2; CDR3 protein: CASTSGTPPGELFF
clone size: .; V gene: TRBV7-9; D gene: TRBD2; J gene: TRBJ2-1; CDR3 protein: CASSSELAGVEQFF
clone size: few; V gene: TRBV4-3; D gene: .; J gene: TRBJ2-1; CDR3 protein: CASSQDRGGPSRRDEQFF
clone size: .; V gene: TRBV4-3; D gene: TRBD2; J gene: TRBJ2-1; CDR3 protein: CASSQGTSREQFF
clone size: few; V gene: TRBV20-1; D gene: .; J gene: TRBJ2-3; CDR3 protein: CSAPAEMGTDTQYF
clone size: .; V gene: TRBV5-1; D gene: .; J gene: TRBJ2-1; CDR3 protein: CASSSGTSPSYNEQFF
clone size: many; V gene: TRBV7-2; D gene: TRBD2; J gene: TRBJ2-7; CDR3 protein: CASSERAGSLSYEQYF
clone size: .; V gene: TRBV19; D gene: .; J gene: TRBJ2-3; CDR3 protein: CASSAHRVDTQYF
clone size: few; V gene: TRBV4-3; D gene: .; J gene: TRBJ2-3; CDR3 protein: CASSQGGSNTDTQYF
clone size: .; V gene: TRBV20-1; D gene: .; J gene: TRBJ1-2; CDR3 protein: CSARPPEVMGSAGYTF
clone size: many; V gene: TRBV11-2; D gene: TRBD2; J gene: TRBJ2-2; CDR3 protein: CASSSYGLAGVTGELFF
clone size: once; V gene: TRBV7-2; D gene: .; J gene: TRBJ2-3; CDR3 protein: CASSLASRVAVDTDTQYF
clone size: .; V gene: TRBV12-3/TRBV12-4; D gene: .; J gene: TRBJ2-5; CDR3 protein: CASSSPGPMVLETQYF
clone size: few; V gene: TRBV29-1; D gene: .; J gene: TRBJ2-7; CDR3 protein: CSVEDRTVSYEQYF
clone size: .; V gene: TRBV6-5; D gene: .; J gene: TRBJ2-1; CDR3 protein: CASSYSVANEQFF
clone size: many; V gene: TRBV11-2; D gene: TRBD2; J gene: TRBJ2-5; CDR3 protein: CASSLELAGGQETQYF
clone size: .; V gene: TRBV11-3; D gene: TRBD2; J gene: TRBJ2-1; CDR3 protein: CASSLNGGSSYNEQFF
clone size: .; V gene: TRBV24-1; D gene: .; J gene: TRBJ2-1; CDR3 protein: CATSDLQGPYNEQFF
clone size: .; V gene: TRBV7-2; D gene: TRBD1; J gene: TRBJ1-5; CDR3 protein: CASSIGTGEKHF
clone size: .; V gene: TRBV20-1; D gene: .; J gene: TRBJ2-7; CDR3 protein: CSARRQDKAYEQYF
clone size: few; V gene: TRBV4-1; D gene: .; J gene: TRBJ2-4; CDR3 protein: CASSQDAQGSYIQYF
clone size: once; V gene: TRBV4-3; D gene: TRBD2; J gene: TRBJ2-1; CDR3 protein: CASSQLAGGNNEQFF
clone size: many; V gene: TRBV12-3/TRBV12-4; D gene: .; J gene: TRBJ2-3; CDR3 protein: CATAKPPTDTQYF
clone size: few; V gene: TRBV7-2; D gene: .; J gene: TRBJ2-3; CDR3 protein: CASSLLGPSTDTQYF
clone size: .; V gene: TRBV11-2; D gene: TRBD1; J gene: TRBJ1-6; CDR3 protein: CALAGGSPLHF
clone size: .; V gene: TRBV28; D gene: TRBD2; J gene: TRBJ2-7; CDR3 protein: CASSLPGSGNSYEQYF
clone size: .; V gene: TRBV6-2/TRBV6-3; D gene: .; J gene: TRBJ2-7; CDR3 protein: CASSYSKSVRDGYEQYF
clone size: few; V gene: TRBV11-2; D gene: .; J gene: TRBJ2-7; CDR3 protein: CASSLDSTGTYEQYF
clone size: few; V gene: TRBV12-3/TRBV12-4; D gene: .; J gene: TRBJ2-1; CDR3 protein: CASSLREQFF
clone size: many; V gene: TRBV18; D gene: .; J gene: TRBJ2-1; CDR3 protein: CASSPPRVYSVSEQFF
clone size: .; V gene: TRBV15; D gene: .; J gene: TRBJ2-3; CDR3 protein: CATSRPRGQDTQYF
clone size: .; V gene: TRBV6-1; D gene: .; J gene: TRBJ2-1; CDR3 protein: CASTGGLQSSYNEQFF
clone size: few; V gene: TRBV20-1; D gene: .; J gene: TRBJ2-7; CDR3 protein: CSGRRGRSYEQYF
clone size: few; V gene: TRBV20-1; D gene: .; J gene: TRBJ1-6; CDR3 protein: CSARPGQKYNSPLHF
clone size: few; V gene: TRBV30; D gene: .; J gene: TRBJ2-1; CDR3 protein: CAWKVAGRGEQFF
clone size: .; V gene: TRBV28; D gene: .; J gene: TRBJ2-2; CDR3 protein: CASSPTELATGELFF
clone size: .; V gene: TRBV18; D gene: .; J gene: TRBJ1-5; CDR3 protein: CASSPQSDQPQHF
clone size: few; V gene: TRBV5-1; D gene: TRBD1; J gene: TRBJ2-1; CDR3 protein: CASSWGQGNNEQFF
clone size: few; V gene: TRBV6-1; D gene: .; J gene: TRBJ2-1; CDR3 protein: CASSTGSSYNEQFF
clone size: .; V gene: TRBV20-1; D gene: .; J gene: TRBJ1-1; CDR3 protein: CSASTLGGTEAFF
clone size: few; V gene: TRBV5-6; D gene: .; J gene: TRBJ2-1; CDR3 protein: CASSPSKGLPASVKSYNEQFF
clone size: few; V gene: TRBV20-1; D gene: .; J gene: TRBJ1-2; CDR3 protein: CSAARGGDGYTF
clone size: .; V gene: TRBV7-2; D gene: .; J gene: TRBJ2-1; CDR3 protein: CATQGAAAYNEQFF
clone size: few; V gene: TRBV9; D gene: TRBD1; J gene: TRBJ2-3; CDR3 protein: CASNGRTGGYDTQYF
clone size: .; V gene: TRBV12-3/TRBV12-4; D gene: .; J gene: TRBJ2-5; CDR3 protein: CASSYHGAETQYF
clone size: few; V gene: TRBV20-1; D gene: .; J gene: TRBJ2-2; CDR3 protein: CSASRGTGTGELFF
clone size: many; V gene: TRBV5-6; D gene: .; J gene: TRBJ1-2; CDR3 protein: CASSSDGAYGYTF
clone size: few; V gene: TRBV11-2; D gene: .; J gene: TRBJ2-7; CDR3 protein: CASSLGGQGRNEQYF
clone size: few; V gene: TRBV5-6; D gene: .; J gene: TRBJ2-7; CDR3 protein: CASSLGPITGTYEQYF
clone size: .; V gene: TRBV18; D gene: .; J gene: TRBJ1-1; CDR3 protein: CASLGTQTTEAFF
clone size: few; V gene: TRBV28; D gene: TRBD1; J gene: TRBJ1-2; CDR3 protein: CASRTGTGSYYGYTF
clone size: many; V gene: TRBV7-3; D gene: TRBD2; J gene: TRBJ2-3; CDR3 protein: CASSLDPPSGVRDTQYF
clone size: .; V gene: TRBV29-1; D gene: .; J gene: TRBJ2-1; CDR3 protein: CSAQSVSGYPQFF